The clone carrying this TCR beta chain showed up many times. The target antigen is unknown. Carrying unique molecular identifiers, the cDNA also gained a universal primer site through template switching. TCRdb used MiXCR to reprocess the 5' RACE reads, holding one entry per CDR3 protein. The sample lists roughly 700,000 distinct CDR3 sequences, about 9.4% seen once, with around 0.98% in the top ten. This sample stems from a study of identical twins. Study-wide results and limits: Possibly, invariant MAIT and iNKT cells partly confounded zero-insertion analyses. Cord blood beta clonotypes present at high abundance carried fewer insertions; no such pattern appeared in memory repertoires.

This CDR3 comprises 13 residues. Germline assignment: CDR1 SEHNR and CDR2 FQNEAQ (reference sequence). The ends were cut back, 6 bases at V and 1 base at J, with 9 bases in the middle. The same sample was also studied in work on yellow fever vaccine responses in identical twins. This second report adds: Vaccine T cell responses of twins reportedly seemed partly convergent and partly personalized.

The sequenced material came from PBMCs. This chain links TRBV7-9 with TRBJ2-5; the D gene is possibly TRBD1 (6 bases). The TCR was taken from a young woman in good health. In DNA form, the CDR3 reads TGTGCCAGCAGTTGGACAGTCCAAGAGACCCAGTACTTC. Translation gives CASSWTVQETQYF.